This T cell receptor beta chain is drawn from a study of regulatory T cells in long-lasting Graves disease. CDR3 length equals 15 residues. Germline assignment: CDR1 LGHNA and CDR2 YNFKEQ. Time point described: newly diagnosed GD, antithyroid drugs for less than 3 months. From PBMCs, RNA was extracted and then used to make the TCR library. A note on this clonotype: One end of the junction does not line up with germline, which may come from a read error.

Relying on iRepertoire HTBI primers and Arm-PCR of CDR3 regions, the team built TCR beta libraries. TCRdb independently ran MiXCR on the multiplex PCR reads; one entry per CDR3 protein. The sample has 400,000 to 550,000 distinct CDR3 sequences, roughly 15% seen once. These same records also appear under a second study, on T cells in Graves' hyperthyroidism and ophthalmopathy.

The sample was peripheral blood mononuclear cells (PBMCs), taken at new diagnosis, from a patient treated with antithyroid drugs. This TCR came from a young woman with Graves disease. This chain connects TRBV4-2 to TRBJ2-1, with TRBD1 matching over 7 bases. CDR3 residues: CASSQPATGETQGIF. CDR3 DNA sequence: TGTGCCAGCAGCCAACCGGCTACAGGGGAAACCCAGGGGATCTTC.